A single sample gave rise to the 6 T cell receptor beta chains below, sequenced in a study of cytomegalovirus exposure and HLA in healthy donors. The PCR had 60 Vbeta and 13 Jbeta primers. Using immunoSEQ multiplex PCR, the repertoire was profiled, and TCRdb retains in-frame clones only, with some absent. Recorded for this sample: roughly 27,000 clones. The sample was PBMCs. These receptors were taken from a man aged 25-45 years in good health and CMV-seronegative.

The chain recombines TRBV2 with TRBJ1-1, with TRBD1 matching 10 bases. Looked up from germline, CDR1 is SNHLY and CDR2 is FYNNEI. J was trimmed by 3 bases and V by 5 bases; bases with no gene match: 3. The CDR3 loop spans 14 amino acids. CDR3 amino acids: CASSLTGGDTEAFF. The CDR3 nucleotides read TGTGCCAGCAGTCTGACAGGGGGCGACACTGAAGCTTTCTTT.

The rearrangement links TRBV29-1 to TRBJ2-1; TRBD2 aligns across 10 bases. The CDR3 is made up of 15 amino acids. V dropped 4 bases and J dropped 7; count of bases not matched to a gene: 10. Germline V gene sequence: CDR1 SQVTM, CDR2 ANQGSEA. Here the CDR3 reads CSVVKRGGLGNEQFF. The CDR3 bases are TGCAGCGTTGTAAAGCGGGGGGGCCTGGGGAATGAGCAGTTCTTC.

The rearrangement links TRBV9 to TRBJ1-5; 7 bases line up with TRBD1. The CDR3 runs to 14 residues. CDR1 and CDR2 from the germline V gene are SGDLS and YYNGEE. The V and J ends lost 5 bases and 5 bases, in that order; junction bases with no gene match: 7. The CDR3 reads CASRTGSGDQPQHF. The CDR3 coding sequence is TGTGCCAGCAGGACAGGGAGCGGTGATCAGCCCCAGCATTTT.

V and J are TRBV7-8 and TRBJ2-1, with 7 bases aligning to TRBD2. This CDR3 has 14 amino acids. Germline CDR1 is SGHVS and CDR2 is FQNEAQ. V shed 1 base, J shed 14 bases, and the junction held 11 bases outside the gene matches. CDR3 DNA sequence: TGTGCCAGCAGCTTAGAATTTGCGGGAGAAGCTGAGTTCTTC. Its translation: CASSLEFAGEAEFF. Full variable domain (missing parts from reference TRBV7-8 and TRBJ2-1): GAGVSQSPRYKVAKRGQDVALRCDPISGHVSLFWYQQALGQGPEFLTYFQNEAQLDKSGLPSDRFFAERPEGSVSTLKIQRTQQEDSAVYLCASSLEFAGEAEFFGPGTRLTVL.

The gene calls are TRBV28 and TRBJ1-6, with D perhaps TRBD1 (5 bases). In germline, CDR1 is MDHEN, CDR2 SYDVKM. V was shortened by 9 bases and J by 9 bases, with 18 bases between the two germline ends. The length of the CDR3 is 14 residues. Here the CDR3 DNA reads TGTGCCAGTTCCTCCGGCCAGGGTAGTTCACCCCTCCACTTT. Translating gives CASSSGQGSSPLHF.

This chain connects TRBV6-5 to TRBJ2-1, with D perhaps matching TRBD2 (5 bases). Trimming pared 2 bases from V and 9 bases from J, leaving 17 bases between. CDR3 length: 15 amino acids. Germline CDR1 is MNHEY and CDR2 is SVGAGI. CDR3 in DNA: TGTGCCAGCAGTTACCAGAGGGCCCGGAAGGGTGAGCAGTTCTTC. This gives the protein CASSYQRARKGEQFF.